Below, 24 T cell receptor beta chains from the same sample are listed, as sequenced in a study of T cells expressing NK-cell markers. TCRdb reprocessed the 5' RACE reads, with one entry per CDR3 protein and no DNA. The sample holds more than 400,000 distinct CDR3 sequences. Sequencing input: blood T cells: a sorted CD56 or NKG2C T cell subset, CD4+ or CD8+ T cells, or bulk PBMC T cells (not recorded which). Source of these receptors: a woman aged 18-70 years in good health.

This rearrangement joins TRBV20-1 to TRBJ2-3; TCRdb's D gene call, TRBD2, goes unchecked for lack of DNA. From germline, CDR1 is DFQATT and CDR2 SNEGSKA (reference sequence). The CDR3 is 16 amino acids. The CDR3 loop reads CSARKGAAGGPDTQYF.

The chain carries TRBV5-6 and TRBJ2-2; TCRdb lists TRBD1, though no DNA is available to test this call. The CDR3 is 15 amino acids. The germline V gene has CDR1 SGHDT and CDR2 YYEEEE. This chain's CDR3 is CASSEGTGGTGELFF.

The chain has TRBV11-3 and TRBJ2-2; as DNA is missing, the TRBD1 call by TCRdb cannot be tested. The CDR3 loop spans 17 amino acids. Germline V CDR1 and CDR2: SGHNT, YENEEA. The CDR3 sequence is CASSQRGGLRNTGELFF.

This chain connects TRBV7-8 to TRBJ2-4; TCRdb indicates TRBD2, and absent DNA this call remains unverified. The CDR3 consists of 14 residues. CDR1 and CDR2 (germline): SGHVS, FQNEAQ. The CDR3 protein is CASSRGGAKNIQYF. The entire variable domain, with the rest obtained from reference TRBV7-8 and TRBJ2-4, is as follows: GAGVSQSPRYKVAKRGQDVALRCDPISGHVSLFWYQQALGQGPEFLTYFQNEAQLDKSGLPSDRFFAERPEGSVSTLKIQRTQQEDSAVYLCASSRGGAKNIQYFGAGTRLSVL.

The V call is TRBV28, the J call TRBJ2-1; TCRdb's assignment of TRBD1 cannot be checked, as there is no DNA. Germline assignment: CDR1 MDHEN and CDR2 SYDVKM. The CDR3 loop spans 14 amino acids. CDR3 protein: CASSRTGARNEQFF.

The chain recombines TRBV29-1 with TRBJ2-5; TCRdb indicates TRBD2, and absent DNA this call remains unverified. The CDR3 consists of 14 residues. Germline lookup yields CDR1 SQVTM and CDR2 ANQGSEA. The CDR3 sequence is CSVEGPATGETQYF.

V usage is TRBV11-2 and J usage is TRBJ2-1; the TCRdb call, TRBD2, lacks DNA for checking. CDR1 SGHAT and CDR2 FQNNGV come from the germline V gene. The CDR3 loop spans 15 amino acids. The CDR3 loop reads CASRPAASAYNEQFF. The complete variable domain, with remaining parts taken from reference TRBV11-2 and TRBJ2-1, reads EAGVAQSPRYKIIEKRQSVAFWCNPISGHATLYWYQQILGQGPKLLIQFQNNGVVDDSQLPKDRFSAERLKGVDSTLKIQPAKLEDSAVYLCASRPAASAYNEQFFGPGTRLTVL.

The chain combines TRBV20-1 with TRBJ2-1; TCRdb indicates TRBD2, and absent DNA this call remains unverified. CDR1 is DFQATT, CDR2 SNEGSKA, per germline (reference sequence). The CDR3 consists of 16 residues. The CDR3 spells CSARSGLAGGRYEQFF.

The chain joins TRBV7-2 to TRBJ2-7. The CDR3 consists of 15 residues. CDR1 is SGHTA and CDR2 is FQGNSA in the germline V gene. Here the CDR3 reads CASSLSNVQTYEQYF.

CDR3 region: CATSEGATGMEEADTQYF. V is TRBV24-1 and J is TRBJ2-3; as DNA is missing, the TRBD1 call by TCRdb cannot be tested. From germline, CDR1 is KGHDR and CDR2 SFDVKD. The CDR3 consists of 18 residues.

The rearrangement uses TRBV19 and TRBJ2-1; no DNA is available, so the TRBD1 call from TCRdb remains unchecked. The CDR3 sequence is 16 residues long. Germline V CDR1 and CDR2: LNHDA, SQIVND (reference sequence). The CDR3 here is CASSALDRGDYNEQFF.

CDR3 sequence: CASSYLTNEKLFF. V gene TRBV6-6 combines with J gene TRBJ1-4. The CDR3 extends over 13 amino acids. Germline CDR1 and CDR2: MNHNY and SVGAGI (reference sequence).

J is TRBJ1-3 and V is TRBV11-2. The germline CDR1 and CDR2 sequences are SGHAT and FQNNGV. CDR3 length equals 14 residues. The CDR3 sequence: CASSLGISGNTIYF.

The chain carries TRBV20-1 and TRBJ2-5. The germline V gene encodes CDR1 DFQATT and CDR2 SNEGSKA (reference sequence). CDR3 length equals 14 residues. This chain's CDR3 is CSATPITGQETQYF.

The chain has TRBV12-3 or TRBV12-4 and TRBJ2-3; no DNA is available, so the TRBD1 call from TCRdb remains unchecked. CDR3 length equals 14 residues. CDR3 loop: CASSRGPSTDTQYF.

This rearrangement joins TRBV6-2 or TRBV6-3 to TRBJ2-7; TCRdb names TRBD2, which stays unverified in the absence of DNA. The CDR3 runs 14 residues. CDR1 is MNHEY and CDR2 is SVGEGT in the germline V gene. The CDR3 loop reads CASSYSGGPYEQYF.

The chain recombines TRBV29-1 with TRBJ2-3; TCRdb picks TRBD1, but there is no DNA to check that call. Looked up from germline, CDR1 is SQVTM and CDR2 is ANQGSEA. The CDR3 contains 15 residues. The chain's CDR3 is CSAGRGSHRGDTQYF.

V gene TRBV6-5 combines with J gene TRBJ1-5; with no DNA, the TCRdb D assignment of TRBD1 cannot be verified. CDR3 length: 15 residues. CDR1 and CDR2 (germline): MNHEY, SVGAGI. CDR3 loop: CASSYDRGGNQPQHF.

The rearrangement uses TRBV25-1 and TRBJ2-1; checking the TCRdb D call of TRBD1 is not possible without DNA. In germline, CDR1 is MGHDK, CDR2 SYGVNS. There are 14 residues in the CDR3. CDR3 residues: CASSELGVYNEQFF.

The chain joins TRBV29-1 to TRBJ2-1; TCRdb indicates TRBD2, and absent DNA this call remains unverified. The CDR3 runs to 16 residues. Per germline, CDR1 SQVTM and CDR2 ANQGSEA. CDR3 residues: CSVEVSVAINYNEQFF.

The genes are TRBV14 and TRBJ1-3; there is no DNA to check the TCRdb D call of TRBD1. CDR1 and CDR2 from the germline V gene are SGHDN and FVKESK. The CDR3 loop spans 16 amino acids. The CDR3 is CASSLINRVSGNTIYF.

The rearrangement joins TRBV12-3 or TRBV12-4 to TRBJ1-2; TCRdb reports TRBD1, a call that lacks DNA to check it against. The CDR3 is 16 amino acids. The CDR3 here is CASSLRQGRANYGYTF.

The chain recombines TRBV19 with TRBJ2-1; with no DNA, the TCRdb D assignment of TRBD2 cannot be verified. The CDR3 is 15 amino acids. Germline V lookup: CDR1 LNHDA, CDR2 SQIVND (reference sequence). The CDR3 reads CASSIGLGTYNEQFF.

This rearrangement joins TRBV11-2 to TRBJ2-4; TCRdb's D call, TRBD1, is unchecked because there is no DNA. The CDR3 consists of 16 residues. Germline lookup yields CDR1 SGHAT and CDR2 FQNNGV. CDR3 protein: CASSLGRGGRENIQYF.